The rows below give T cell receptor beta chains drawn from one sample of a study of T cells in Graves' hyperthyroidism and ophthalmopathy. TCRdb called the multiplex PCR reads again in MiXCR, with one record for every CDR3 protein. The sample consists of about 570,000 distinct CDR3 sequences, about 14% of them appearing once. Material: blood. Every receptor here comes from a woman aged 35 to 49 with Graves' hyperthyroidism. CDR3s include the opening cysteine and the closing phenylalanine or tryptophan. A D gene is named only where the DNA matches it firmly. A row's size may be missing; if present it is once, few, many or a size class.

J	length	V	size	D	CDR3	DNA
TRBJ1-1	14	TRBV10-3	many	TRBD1	CAISPRDSQLEAFF	TGTGCCATCAGCCCCCGGGACAGCCAACTTGAAGCTTTCTTT
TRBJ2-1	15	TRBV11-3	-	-	CASSLEWSYRDEQFF	TGTGCCAGCAGCTTAGAATGGTCCTATCGGGATGAGCAGTTCTTC
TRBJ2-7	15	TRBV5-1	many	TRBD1	CASSLGSQGVYEQYF	TGCGCCAGCAGCTTGGGCTCGCAGGGGGTCTACGAGCAGTACTTC
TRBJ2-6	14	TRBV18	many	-	CASSPASGANVLTF	TGTGCCAGCTCACCGGCTTCTGGGGCCAACGTCCTGACTTTC
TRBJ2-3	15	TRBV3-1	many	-	CASSKNGLRTDTQYF	TGTGCCAGCAGCAAAAACGGACTCCGCACAGATACGCAGTATTTT
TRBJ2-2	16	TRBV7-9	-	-	CASSRLGQGNTGELFF	TGTGCCAGCAGCCGCCTCGGGCAGGGGAACACCGGGGAGCTGTTTTTT
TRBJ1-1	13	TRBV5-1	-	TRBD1	CASSPTGANGAFF	TGCGCCAGCAGTCCAACAGGGGCCAACGGAGCTTTCTTT
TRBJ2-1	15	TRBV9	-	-	CANSLDGSSYNEQFF	TGCGCCAACAGCTTGGATGGGTCCTCCTACAATGAGCAGTTCTTC
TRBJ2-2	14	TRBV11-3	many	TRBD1	CASSLGQPTGELFF	TGTGCCAGCAGCTTGGGACAGCCCACCGGGGAGCTGTTTTTT
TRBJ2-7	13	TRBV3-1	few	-	CASSRQTRGEQYF	TGTGCCAGCAGCCGCCAAACTAGGGGCGAGCAGTACTTC
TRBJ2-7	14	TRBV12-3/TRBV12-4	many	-	CASSLGWSSYEQYF	TGTGCCAGCAGTTTAGGGTGGAGCTCCTACGAGCAGTACTTC
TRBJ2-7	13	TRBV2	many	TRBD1	CASRDRADYEQYF	TGTGCCAGCAGGGACAGGGCAGACTACGAGCAGTACTTC
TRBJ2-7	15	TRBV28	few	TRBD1	CASSLSQDRGYEQYF	TGTGCCAGCAGTTTATCCCAAGACAGGGGCTACGAGCAGTACTTC
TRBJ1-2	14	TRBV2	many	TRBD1	CASREGQGGYGYTF	TGTGCCAGCAGGGAAGGACAGGGGGGCTATGGCTACACCTTC
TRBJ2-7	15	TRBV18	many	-	CASSPYTGRPYEQYF	TGTGCCAGCTCACCCTACACGGGAAGGCCCTACGAGCAGTACTTC
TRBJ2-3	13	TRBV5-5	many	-	CASSRDFGDSQYF	TGTGCCAGCAGTCGGGATTTTGGGGATTCGCAGTATTTT
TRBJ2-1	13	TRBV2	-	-	CASSENSDNEQFF	TGTGCCAGCAGTGAGAACAGCGACAATGAGCAGTTCTTC
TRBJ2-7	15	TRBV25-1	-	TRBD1	CASSERIGGGYEQYF	TGTGCCAGCAGTGAAAGGATAGGGGGCGGCTACGAGCAGTACTTC
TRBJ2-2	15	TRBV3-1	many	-	CASSQDTTETGELFF	TGTGCCAGCAGCCAAGATACGACGGAAACCGGGGAGCTGTTTTTT
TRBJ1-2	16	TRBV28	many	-	CASSFDRTATNYGYTF	TGTGCCAGCAGTTTCGATCGGACAGCCACTAACTATGGCTACACCTTC
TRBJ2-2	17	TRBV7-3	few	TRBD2	CASRNTSGRAPPGELFF	TGTGCCAGCAGGAACACAAGCGGGAGGGCCCCCCCCGGGGAGCTGTTTTTT
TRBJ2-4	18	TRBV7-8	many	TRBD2	CASSLRTSGSLAKNIQYF	TGTGCCAGCAGCTTGCGGACTAGCGGGAGTTTGGCCAAAAACATTCAGTACTTC
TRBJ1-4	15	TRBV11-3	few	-	CASSPGIQGNEKLFF	TGTGCCAGCAGCCCCGGGATTCAGGGGAATGAAAAACTGTTTTTT
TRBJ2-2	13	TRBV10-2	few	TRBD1	CASSDRGPGELFF	TGCGCCAGCAGTGACAGGGGGCCCGGGGAGCTGTTTTTT
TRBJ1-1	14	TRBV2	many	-	CASRPGPRDTEAFF	TGTGCCAGCAGACCGGGCCCGAGGGACACTGAAGCTTTCTTT
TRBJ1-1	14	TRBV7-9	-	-	CASSRGDRNTEAFF	TGTGCCAGCAGCAGGGGAGATCGGAACACTGAAGCTTTCTTT
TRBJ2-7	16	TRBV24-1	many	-	CATERAPRTGGREQYF	TGTGCCACCGAACGAGCGCCGAGGACCGGCGGTCGGGAGCAGTACTTC
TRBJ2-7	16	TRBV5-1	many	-	CASSLEGRGRTYEQYF	TGCGCCAGCAGCTTGGAGGGCAGGGGCAGGACCTACGAGCAGTACTTC
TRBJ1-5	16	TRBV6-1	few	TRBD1	CASSGTGGGLGQPQHF	TGTGCCAGCAGCGGGACAGGGGGCGGATTGGGTCAGCCCCAGCATTTT
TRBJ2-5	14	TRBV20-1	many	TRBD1	CSVLHTGDMETQYF	TGCAGTGTCTTGCATACAGGGGATATGGAGACCCAGTACTTC
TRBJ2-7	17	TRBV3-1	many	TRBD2	CASSQETASGRSYEQYF	TGTGCCAGCAGCCAAGAGACGGCTAGCGGGAGATCCTACGAGCAGTACTTC
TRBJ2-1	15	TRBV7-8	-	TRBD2	CASSPRTRGWNEQFF	TGTGCCAGCAGCCCCCGGACTAGAGGGTGGAATGAGCAGTTCTTC
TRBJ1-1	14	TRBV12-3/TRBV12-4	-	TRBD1	CAGSLGQSVTEAFF	TGTGCCGGCAGTCTGGGACAGTCGGTGACTGAAGCTTTCTTT
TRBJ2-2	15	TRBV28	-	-	CASSFDKSNTGELFF	TGTGCCAGCAGTTTTGACAAATCGAACACCGGGGAGCTGTTTTTT
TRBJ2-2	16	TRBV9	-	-	CASGGDRPANTGELFF	TGTGCCAGCGGGGGGGACAGGCCTGCGAACACCGGGGAGCTGTTTTTT
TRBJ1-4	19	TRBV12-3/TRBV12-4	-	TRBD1	CASSTGTGVGLATNEKLFF	TGTGCCAGCAGTACCGGGACAGGGGTTGGGCTTGCAACTAATGAAAAACTGTTTTTT
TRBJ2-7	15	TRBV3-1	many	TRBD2	CASSQLGGIRYEQYF	TGTGCCAGCAGCCAACTCGGGGGGATTCGCTACGAGCAGTACTTC
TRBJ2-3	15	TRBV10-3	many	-	CAISGRGEGPDTQYF	TGTGCCATCAGTGGGAGGGGCGAGGGCCCAGATACGCAGTATTTT
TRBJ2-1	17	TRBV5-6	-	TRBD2	CASSWGTSGFAYNEQFF	TGTGCCAGCAGCTGGGGGACTAGCGGGTTTGCCTACAATGAGCAGTTCTTC
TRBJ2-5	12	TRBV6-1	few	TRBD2	CASRPGTSSQYF	TGTGCCAGCAGGCCCGGGACTAGCTCTCAGTACTTC
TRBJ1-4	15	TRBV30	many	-	CAWSVGQAANEKLFF	TGTGCCTGGAGTGTAGGGCAGGCCGCTAATGAAAAACTGTTTTTT
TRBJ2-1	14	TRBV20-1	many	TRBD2	CSASSGRAGNEQFF	TGCAGTGCCTCAAGCGGGAGGGCCGGGAATGAGCAGTTCTTC
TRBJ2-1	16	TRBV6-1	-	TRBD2	CASRWGLAGGSNEQFF	TGTGCCAGCAGGTGGGGGCTAGCGGGAGGGAGCAATGAGCAGTTCTTC
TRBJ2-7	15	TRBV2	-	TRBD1	CATDPTGTGSYEQYF	TGTGCCACCGACCCGACCGGGACAGGGTCCTACGAGCAGTACTTC
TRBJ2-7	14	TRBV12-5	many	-	CASGLVSGPYEQYF	TGTGCTAGTGGTTTGGTATCAGGACCCTACGAGCAGTACTTC
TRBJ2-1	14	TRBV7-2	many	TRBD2	CASSGGVAYNEQFF	TGTGCCAGCAGCGGGGGGGTGGCATACAATGAGCAGTTCTTC
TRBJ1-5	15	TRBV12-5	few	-	CASASTPTGAQPQHF	TGTGCTAGTGCCTCTACTCCGACTGGGGCTCAGCCCCAGCATTTT
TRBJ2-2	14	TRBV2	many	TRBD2	CASRSGGNTGELFF	TGTGCCAGTAGGAGCGGGGGGAACACCGGGGAGCTGTTTTTT
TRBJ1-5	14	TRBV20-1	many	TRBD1	CSAPDRGSNQPQHF	TGCAGTGCTCCAGACAGGGGGAGCAATCAGCCCCAGCATTTT
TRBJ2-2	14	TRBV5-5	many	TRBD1	CASSLDRGAGELFF	TGTGCCAGCAGCTTGGACAGGGGGGCCGGGGAGCTGTTTTTT
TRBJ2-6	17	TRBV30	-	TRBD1	CAWRVTGGISGANVLTF	TGTGCCTGGAGAGTAACAGGGGGGATCTCTGGGGCCAACGTCCTGACTTTC
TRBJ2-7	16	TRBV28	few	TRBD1	CASSLGLGQRPYEQYF	TGTGCCAGCAGTTTAGGATTGGGACAGAGGCCTTACGAGCAGTACTTC